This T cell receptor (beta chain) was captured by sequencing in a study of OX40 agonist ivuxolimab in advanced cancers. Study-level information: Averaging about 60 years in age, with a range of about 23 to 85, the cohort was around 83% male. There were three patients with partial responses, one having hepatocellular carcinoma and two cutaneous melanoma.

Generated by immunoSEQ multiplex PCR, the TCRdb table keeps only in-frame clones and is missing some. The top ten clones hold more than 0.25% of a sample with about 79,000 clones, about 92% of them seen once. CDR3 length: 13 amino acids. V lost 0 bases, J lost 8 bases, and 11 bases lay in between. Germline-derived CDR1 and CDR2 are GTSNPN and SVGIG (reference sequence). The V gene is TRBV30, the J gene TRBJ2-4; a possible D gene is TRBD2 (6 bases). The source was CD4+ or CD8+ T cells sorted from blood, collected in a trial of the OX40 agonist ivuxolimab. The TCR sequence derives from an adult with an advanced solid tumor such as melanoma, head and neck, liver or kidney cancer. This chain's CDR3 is CAWSVKGGDIQYF. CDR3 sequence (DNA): TGTGCCTGGAGTGTAAAGGGAGGTGACATTCAGTACTTC.